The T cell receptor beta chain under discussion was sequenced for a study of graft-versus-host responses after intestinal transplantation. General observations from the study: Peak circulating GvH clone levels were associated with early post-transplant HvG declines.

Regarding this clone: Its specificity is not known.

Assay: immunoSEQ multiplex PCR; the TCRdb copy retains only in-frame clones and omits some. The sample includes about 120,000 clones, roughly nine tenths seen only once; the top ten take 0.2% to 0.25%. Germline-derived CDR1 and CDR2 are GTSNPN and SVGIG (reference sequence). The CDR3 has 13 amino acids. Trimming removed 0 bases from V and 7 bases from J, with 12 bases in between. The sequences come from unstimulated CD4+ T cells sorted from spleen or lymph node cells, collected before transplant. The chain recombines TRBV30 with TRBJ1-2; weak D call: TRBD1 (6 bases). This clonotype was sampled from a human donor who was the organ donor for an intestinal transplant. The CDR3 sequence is CAWSVGHPSGYTF. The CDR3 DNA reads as TGTGCCTGGAGTGTGGGACATCCGAGTGGCTACACCTTC.